What follows are 23 T cell receptor beta chains derived from one specimen sequenced in a study of Tregs in tolerant kidney transplant recipients. Profiling relied on immunoSEQ multiplex PCR, and the TCRdb table lists in-frame clones only, not all of them. The sample contains about 66,000 clones, roughly 92% of which appear only once. This sample comprised CD8+ T cells from blood, obtained before the transplant. Receptors originate from a human donor who received a combined kidney and bone marrow transplant.

The chain has TRBV21-1 and TRBJ1-5; TRBD1, the table's D call, lacks a check against the DNA. TRBV21-1 has pseudogene status. The length of the CDR3 is 16 residues. CDR3 region: CASSGSFQGGNQPQHF. The CDR3 nucleotides are TGTGCCAGCAGCGGGAGTTTTCAGGGGGGCAATCAGCCCCAGCATTTT.

This rearrangement joins TRBV4-1 to TRBJ1-5, with 8 bases matching TRBD1. Trimming cost V 0 bases and J 4 bases; bases outside gene matches: 5. The CDR3 covers 16 residues. CDR1 and CDR2 (germline): MGHRA, YSYEKL. CDR3 coding DNA: TGCGCCAGCAGCCAAGAGGGGGACAGGAGAAATCAGCCCCAGCATTTT. Amino acids: CASSQEGDRRNQPQHF.

The chain carries TRBV2 and TRBJ1-3; D gene uncertain. CDR3 size: 17 residues. Germline CDR1 reads SNHLY; CDR2 reads FYNNEI. Deletions cut 2 bases from V and 0 bases from J, with 14 bases between. The CDR3 nucleotides are TGTGCCAGCAGTGAAAGAATAGAGACAATCTCTGGAAACACCATATATTTT. As protein: CASSERIETISGNTIYF.

V gene TRBV27 combines with J gene TRBJ1-2, with D uncertain. Trimming shortened V by 7 bases and J by 6 bases, and 18 bases separated the two germline ends. There are 14 residues in the CDR3. CDR1 is MNHEY and CDR2 is SMNVEV in the germline V gene (reference sequence). The CDR3 loop is CASTPGGGFHGYTF. The CDR3 DNA is TGTGCCAGCACCCCCGGTGGAGGGTTTCATGGCTACACCTTC.

This chain connects TRBV7-9 to TRBJ1-2; 10 bases are a match to TRBD1. Germline lookup yields CDR1 SEHNR and CDR2 FQNEAQ (reference sequence). V was pared by 5 bases and J by 4 bases, with 10 bases of the junction left unmatched. The CDR3 is made up of 16 amino acids. The CDR3 loop is CASSDRDRGHRYGYTF. The DNA for the CDR3 is TGTGCCAGCAGCGACCGTGACAGGGGGCATCGCTATGGCTACACCTTC.

The sample holds one count of this clone. The chain couples TRBV19 to TRBJ2-1; TRBD1 matches at 8 bases. With V trimmed by 6 bases and J by 10 bases, 5 bases remained unmatched. Germline CDR1 and CDR2: LNHDA and SQIVND (reference sequence). CDR3 size: 12 residues. This CDR3 is CASRSGGLEQFF. For the CDR3, the DNA is TGTGCCAGTAGATCAGGGGGCCTCGAGCAGTTCTTC.

The rearrangement uses TRBV2 and TRBJ2-7; TRBD2 aligns across 7 bases. Germline trimming cut 4 bases from V and 0 bases from J; bases unmatched to any gene: 3. The germline gives CDR1 SNHLY, CDR2 FYNNEI. The CDR3 consists of 14 residues. In DNA form, the CDR3 reads TGTGCCAGCAGTGTCGGGGGGAGCTCCTACGAGCAGTACTTC. Residues: CASSVGGSSYEQYF.

The chain employs TRBV19 and TRBJ1-5, with D perhaps matching TRBD1 (5 bases). In germline, CDR1 is LNHDA, CDR2 SQIVND (reference sequence). V dropped 3 bases and J dropped 7 bases, with 19 bases sitting between them. The CDR3 has 16 amino acids. Here the CDR3 DNA reads TGTGCCAGTAGTATGGGAACCACCAGGGATCGGCAGCCCCAGCATTTT. Translated: CASSMGTTRDRQPQHF.

The chain uses TRBV11-2 and TRBJ2-5, with 13 bases matching TRBD2. The CDR3 runs 17 residues. Germline V gives CDR1 SGHAT, CDR2 FQNNGV. V trimming: 7 bases; J trimming: 5 bases; junction bases outside the gene matches: 13. The CDR3 coding sequence is TGTGCCAGCACCCTAAACCCGGGACTAGCGGGACAGGAGACCCAGTACTTC. This translates into CASTLNPGLAGQETQYF.

This sequence joins TRBV27 and TRBJ2-1; D perhaps matches TRBD2 (6 bases). Deletions cut 5 bases from V and 4 bases from J, with 12 bases between. The V gene's germline CDR1 is MNHEY and CDR2 SMNVEV (reference sequence). The length of the CDR3 is 14 residues. CDR3: CASSHNGGYNEQFF. CDR3 nucleotides: TGTGCCAGCAGTCATAACGGGGGATACAATGAGCAGTTCTTC.

The chain carries TRBV9 and TRBJ1-2, with D possibly being TRBD1 (5 bases). V lost 4 bases and J lost 8, with 18 bases in between. The germline V gene encodes CDR1 SGDLS and CDR2 YYNGEE. This CDR3 has 14 amino acids. CDR3 sequence reads: CASSLLTGEKGYTF. As DNA, the CDR3 is TGTGCCAGCAGCCTCCTCACGGGGGAAAAAGGCTACACCTTC.

The V call is TRBV30, the J call TRBJ1-2; 7 bases map to TRBD1. The V segment lost 5 bases and the J segment 3 bases; nucleotides outside the gene matches: 6. CDR1 GTSNPN and CDR2 SVGIG come from the germline V gene (reference sequence). The CDR3 runs 13 residues. CDR3 protein: CAWEEDRYYGYTF. In DNA form, the CDR3 reads TGTGCCTGGGAGGAGGACAGGTACTATGGCTACACCTTC.

V usage is TRBV15 and J usage is TRBJ2-7; 11 bases are a match to TRBD1. Germline CDR1 LNHNV, CDR2 YYDKDF (reference sequence). This CDR3 spans 15 amino acids. Trimming at V came to 5 bases and at J to 5 bases, leaving 8 bases not matched to a gene. The CDR3 nucleotides are TGTGCCACCAGCCAGCGGACAGGGGGCTTAGACGAGCAGTACTTC. This sequence encodes CATSQRTGGLDEQYF.

The rearrangement links TRBV4-2 to TRBJ2-1; tentatively, D is TRBD2 (6 bases). Per the germline V gene, CDR1 is LGHNA and CDR2 is YNFKEQ. V shed 7 bases and J shed 3 bases, with 16 bases lying between them. CDR3 size: 15 residues. DNA of the CDR3: TGTGCCAGCATGGGGAGGAGCCTTGACTACAATGAGCAGTTCTTC. The encoded protein is CASMGRSLDYNEQFF.

The chain joins TRBV19 to TRBJ1-5, with no clear D. Germline V gene data show CDR1 as LNHDA and CDR2 as SQIVND (reference sequence). The V gene lost 5 bases and the J gene lost 6 bases, with 17 bases spanning the gap. This CDR3 region has 15 residues. DNA of the CDR3: TGTGCCAGTAGTGACTACCAAGGTGATTCTCAGCCCCAGCATTTT. This codes for CASSDYQGDSQPQHF. Full variable domain (outside the CDR3, taken from reference TRBV19 and TRBJ1-5): DGGITQSPKYLFRKEGQNVTLSCEQNLNHDAMYWYRQDPGQGLRLIYYSQIVNDFQKGDIAEGYSVSREKKESFPLTVTSAQKNPTAFYLCASSDYQGDSQPQHFGDGTRLSIL.

The genes are TRBV5-1 and TRBJ2-3; D not resolved. CDR3 length equals 17 residues. Germline CDR1 and CDR2: SGHRS and YFSETQ. The V and J ends lost 0 bases and 0 bases respectively, with 14 bases between them. The CDR3 sequence is CASSLDSTSSSTDTQYF. CDR3 sequence (DNA): TGCGCCAGCAGCTTGGATTCGACTTCTTCTAGCACAGATACGCAGTATTTT.

The chain carries TRBV6-1 and TRBJ2-7, with TRBD1 identical over 11 bases. V was pared by 1 base and J by 1 base, with 0 bases of the junction left unmatched. CDR3 size: 15 residues. In germline, CDR1 is MNHNS, CDR2 SASEGT. CDR3 nucleotides: TGTGCCAGCAGTGAAGGGGACAGGGGGTCCTACGAGCAGTACTTC. Translating gives CASSEGDRGSYEQYF.

In regard to this clone: This same CDR3 is encoded by further DNA sequences in the sample. The chain is built from TRBV27 and TRBJ1-1, with D perhaps TRBD1 (6 bases). The CDR3 is made up of 13 amino acids. V lost 6 bases and J 4 bases, leaving 12 bases between the germline ends. Germline CDR1 MNHEY, CDR2 SMNVEV (reference sequence). The CDR3 protein is CASSLRGGTEAFF. As DNA, the CDR3 is TGTGCCAGCAGCCTTAGGGGGGGCACTGAAGCTTTCTTT.

J is TRBJ2-7 and V is TRBV2; D may be TRBD2 (7 bases). V lost 5 bases, J lost 3 bases, and 17 bases lay in between. From germline, CDR1 is SNHLY and CDR2 FYNNEI. The CDR3 has 15 residues. CDR3 in amino acids: CASSTERGGGYEQYF. CDR3 bases: TGTGCCAGCAGTACGGAGCGGGGAGGGGGCTACGAGCAGTACTTC.

This chain links TRBV6-4 with TRBJ2-3; 9 positions match TRBD1. The CDR3 loop spans 16 amino acids. Germline V CDR1 and CDR2: MRHNA, SNTAGT. V gave up 5 bases and J gave up 0 bases; unmatched junction bases: 6. The CDR3 DNA reads as TGTGCCAGCAGTTTGGGACAGGGCTTAAGCACAGATACGCAGTATTTT. It translates to CASSLGQGLSTDTQYF.

The chain has TRBV13 and TRBJ2-1, with D unresolved. Trimming stripped 2 bases from V and 3 bases from J, with 8 bases between. The CDR3 covers 14 residues. In germline, CDR1 is PRHDT, CDR2 FYEKMQ (reference sequence). The CDR3: CASSLRQDYNEQFF. CDR3 DNA: TGTGCCAGCAGCTTACGGCAGGACTACAATGAGCAGTTCTTC.

V and J are TRBV27 and TRBJ2-1; a weak D match, TRBD2 (6 bases). The CDR3 runs 14 residues. V dropped 2 bases and J dropped 2 bases, with 7 bases sitting between them. CDR1 MNHEY and CDR2 SMNVEV come from the germline V gene (reference sequence). CDR3 coding DNA: TGTGCCAGCAGTTTACGCGGGGCCTACAATGAGCAGTTCTTC. Amino acid sequence: CASSLRGAYNEQFF.

This clone was counted a few times. The rearrangement joins TRBV7-9 to TRBJ2-3; D might be TRBD2 (5 bases). CDR1 and CDR2 (germline): SEHNR, FQNEAQ (reference sequence). The V and J ends lost 2 bases and 4 bases respectively, with 10 bases between them. The CDR3 runs 14 residues. The CDR3 coding sequence is TGTGCCAGCAGCTTACTAGGACTCGCAGATACGCAGTATTTT. Protein sequence: CASSLLGLADTQYF.